This is a list of T cell receptor beta chains from one sample in a study of molecular identifiers for immune sequencing clone quantification. TCRdb analysed the PCR reads with MiXCR anew, one entry per CDR3 protein. This table holds around 82,000 distinct CDR3 sequences, over 15% found once. Sequencing input: naive CD8+ T cells from blood, with Jurkat cell RNA spiked in. Every receptor here comes from a human donor in good health. Some libraries in this study had Jurkat cell RNA spiked in. The CDR3 runs from the conserved cysteine through the conserved F or W. The order of the fields is clone size, V gene, CDR3 protein. The listing skips clone size in some rows; elsewhere it reads once, few, many or a size class.

clone size: -; V gene: TRBV13; CDR3 protein: CASSLTGSENIQYF
clone size: many; V gene: TRBV5-4; CDR3 protein: CASSLVPRASTEAFF
clone size: once; V gene: TRBV19; CDR3 protein: CASSIGLVNEQFF
clone size: many; V gene: TRBV9; CDR3 protein: CASSALDREAGNTIYF
clone size: many; V gene: TRBV29-1; CDR3 protein: CSVDPGETQYF
clone size: many; V gene: TRBV25-1; CDR3 protein: CASSETFVMGPGELFF
clone size: many; V gene: TRBV7-2; CDR3 protein: CASSWPDSTDTQYF
clone size: -; V gene: TRBV11-2; CDR3 protein: CASGDVGRLKPEQYF
clone size: many; V gene: TRBV20-1; CDR3 protein: CSARGPGQGNEQYF
clone size: many; V gene: TRBV11-2; CDR3 protein: CASSLESGPQNIQYF
clone size: many; V gene: TRBV29-1; CDR3 protein: CSAPTGGFYGYTF
clone size: many; V gene: TRBV7-8; CDR3 protein: CASSLAGTEYSYEQYF
clone size: many; V gene: TRBV7-9; CDR3 protein: CASSPGGASEAFF
clone size: many; V gene: TRBV20-1; CDR3 protein: CSAESGLESYEQYF
clone size: many; V gene: TRBV29-1; CDR3 protein: CSVEAESGGNTGELFF
clone size: many; V gene: TRBV19; CDR3 protein: CASSIDGSGYGELFF
clone size: -; V gene: TRBV9; CDR3 protein: CASSPGTLKETQYF
clone size: few; V gene: TRBV7-6; CDR3 protein: CAGTGKGTVAFF
clone size: many; V gene: TRBV21-1; CDR3 protein: CASSKDVRTGKNSPLHF
clone size: many; V gene: TRBV5-1; CDR3 protein: CASSLDRTSGSKDTQYF
clone size: many; V gene: TRBV4-3; CDR3 protein: CASSQDDGNYEQYF
clone size: many; V gene: TRBV12-3/TRBV12-4; CDR3 protein: CASSYYLGDREAETQYF
clone size: once; V gene: TRBV6-1; CDR3 protein: CASPSGTFSTDTQYF
clone size: many; V gene: TRBV20-1; CDR3 protein: CSASTGSTDTQYF
clone size: many; V gene: TRBV2; CDR3 protein: CASSVSGDQSTDTQYF
clone size: -; V gene: TRBV28; CDR3 protein: CASSLIAQEMAFF
clone size: many; V gene: TRBV10-1; CDR3 protein: CASRGERLMTGELFF
clone size: -; V gene: TRBV20-1; CDR3 protein: CSARALSGGTYEQYF
clone size: -; V gene: TRBV2; CDR3 protein: CASSDSEQGLRGTDTQYF
clone size: -; V gene: TRBV20-1; CDR3 protein: CSARRASNAEQPQHF